Reported below is one T cell receptor (beta chain). Its target is unknown. The CDR3 has 19 residues. Unmatched junction bases numbered 17, after V lost 0 bases and J lost 6 bases. Germline-derived CDR1 and CDR2 are MRHNA and SNTAGT. This sample stems from a study of cytomegalovirus exposure and HLA in healthy donors. The study ran its PCR with 60 Vbeta and 13 Jbeta primers. TCRdb keeps only in-frame clones here, not all; method: immunoSEQ multiplex PCR. Here the sample spans about 160,000 clones, approximately 80% being singletons. Study findings and constraints: Researchers counted around 170 TCR beta chains as cytomegalovirus-associated. Reportedly, TCR beta sequences accurately predicted HLA-A and HLA-B alleles in most subjects.

Material for sequencing was PBMCs. This TCR derives from a man between 18 and 29 years old in good health and CMV-seropositive. V and J are TRBV6-4 and TRBJ1-5; 7 positions agree with TRBD1. The CDR3 reads CASSDSSLATGQFCQPQHF. In DNA, the CDR3 is TGTGCCAGCAGTGACTCAAGTCTTGCCACGGGACAGTTTTGTCAGCCCCAGCATTTT.